The T cell receptor (beta chain) described here comes from a study of blood T cell repertoires in COVID-19. Assay used: immunoSEQ multiplex PCR; TCRdb lists only in-frame clones, some missing. The data hold about 190,000 clones, with approximately 84% observed a single time. Two negative PCRs, clearance, or symptom resolution had been documented for recovered Cohort 3 donors. V shed 8 bases, J shed 5 bases, and the junction held 9 bases outside the gene matches. Germline V gene data show CDR1 as PRHDT and CDR2 as FYEKMQ (reference sequence). CDR3 length: 14 amino acids. The sequence came from a young woman who had recovered from COVID-19. V and J are TRBV13 and TRBJ1-3; the match to TRBD1 covers 7 bases. The specimen sequenced was PBMCs or T cells enriched from blood (not recorded which). CDR3 DNA sequence: TGTGCCAGCTTACAGGGGAATAGGAGAAACACCATATATTTT. Amino acid sequence: CASLQGNRRNTIYF.